The next 18 T cell receptor beta chains were all read from a single sample in a study of blood T cells in healthy people across ages. Sample-barcoded 5' priming and a J-beta primer mix drove a second PCR of roughly 6 to 12 cycles. TCRdb reanalysed the 5' RACE reads using MiXCR and keeps one entry per CDR3 protein. Of roughly 1 million distinct CDR3 sequences listed, approximately 26% were seen once; the top ten hold around 0.75%. The same data also went into a second study, on T cells of mothers and their children.

Input material: blood. The receptors here all came from a girl under 10 years old in good health.

This clonotype was observed a few times. This chain joins TRBV7-3 and TRBJ2-1; 7 bases align to TRBD2. This CDR3 is built from 14 residues. Trimming removed 6 bases from V and 8 bases from J; junction bases left unmatched: 10. Per germline, CDR1 SGHTA and CDR2 FQGTGA. CDR3: CASRFGGGDDEQFF. The CDR3 coding sequence is TGTGCCAGCAGGTTCGGGGGAGGGGATGATGAGCAGTTCTTC.

This clonotype appeared a few times. V is TRBV29-1 and J is TRBJ2-4; D is tentatively TRBD1 or TRBD2 (6 bases each). This CDR3 is built from 15 residues. Trimming took off 4 bases at V and 2 bases at J, with 15 bases between the two ends. CDR1 is SQVTM and CDR2 is ANQGSEA in the germline V gene. CDR3 region: CSVARGTLTKNIQYF. The CDR3 DNA reads TGCAGCGTTGCAAGGGGGACTTTAACCAAAAACATTCAGTACTTC.

The J gene is TRBJ2-7, the V gene TRBV7-6, with D perhaps TRBD2 (6 bases). CDR1 and CDR2 (germline): SGHVS, FNYEAQ. Trimming took 5 bases from V and 2 from J, leaving 13 bases between them. The CDR3 runs to 14 residues. The CDR3 protein is CASSKGLGAYEQYF. CDR3 DNA: TGTGCCAGCAGCAAGGGACTGGGCGCCTACGAGCAGTACTTC. Variable domain in full (rest from reference TRBV7-6 and TRBJ2-7): GAGVSQSPRYKVTKRGQDVALRCDPISGHVSLYWYRQALGQGPEFLTYFNYEAQQDKSGLPNDRFSAERPEGSISTLTIQRTEQRDSAMYRCASSKGLGAYEQYFGPGTRLTVT.

The J gene is TRBJ2-5, the V gene TRBV14, with 7 bases identical to TRBD1. The ends lost 0 bases at V and 3 bases at J; junction bases unmatched: 4. CDR3 size: 15 residues. Germline-derived CDR1 and CDR2 are SGHDN and FVKESK. CDR3 in amino acids: CASSQEVGTEETQYF. CDR3 sequence (DNA): TGTGCCAGCAGCCAAGAAGTCGGGACAGAAGAGACCCAGTACTTC.

The V call is TRBV18, the J call TRBJ2-1; D is unresolved. The end of the DNA fits TRBJ2-5 better, so the J call may be wrong. CDR1 is KGHSH and CDR2 is LQKENI in the germline V gene. The CDR3 consists of 13 residues. CDR3 nucleotide sequence: TGTGCCAGCTCACCCACGGTTATGGAGACCCAGTACTTC. This gives the protein CASSPTVMETQYF.

Comments on this clonotype: Being one base from a much bigger clone, this may be a read error. DNA for the CDR3: TGCGCCAGCAGCCAAGAAGGGCTAGCGGGGGGGCCGAATGAGCAGCTCTTC. Residues: CASSQEGLAGGPNEQLF. The rearrangement links TRBV4-1 to TRBJ2-5; TRBD2 matches at 12 bases. This CDR3 region has 17 residues. Looked up from germline, CDR1 is MGHRA and CDR2 is YSYEKL.

The rearrangement joins TRBV7-3 to TRBJ1-2, with D uncertain. The CDR3 covers 15 residues. Trimming shortened V by 5 bases and J by 3 bases, and 16 bases separated the two germline ends. Looked up from germline, CDR1 is SGHTA and CDR2 is FQGTGA. The CDR3 protein is CASSPIGREDYGYTF. CDR3 nucleotides: TGTGCCAGCAGCCCAATTGGGCGGGAGGACTATGGCTACACCTTC.

This clonotype has a handful of counts. The chain uses TRBV13 and TRBJ1-2; 9 bases fit TRBD1. CDR1 is PRHDT and CDR2 is FYEKMQ in the germline V gene (reference sequence). The CDR3 contains 18 residues. The trim removed 0 bases at V and 2 bases at J, leaving 10 bases unmatched. The CDR3 sequence is CASSLGPGQGSTNYGYTF. CDR3 sequence (DNA): TGTGCCAGCAGCTTAGGCCCGGGACAGGGCTCCACAAACTATGGCTACACCTTC.

This clonotype came up a few times. The genes are TRBV13 and TRBJ1-1; the D gene is possibly TRBD1 (6 bases). The V end was cut by 7 bases, the J end by 7 bases, with 19 bases between. The CDR3 is 14 amino acids. The V gene's germline CDR1 is PRHDT and CDR2 FYEKMQ (reference sequence). In DNA form, the CDR3 reads TGTGCCAGCAAATTGGGGAGGGGGACGGATGAAGCTTTCTTT. Its protein product is CASKLGRGTDEAFF.

This chain joins TRBV12-3 or TRBV12-4 and TRBJ1-3, with D possibly being TRBD1 (5 bases). V gave up 5 bases and J gave up 3 bases, with 8 bases separating them. The CDR3 is made up of 13 amino acids. This chain's CDR3 is CASSAQGGNTIYF. DNA of the CDR3: TGTGCCAGCAGTGCGCAGGGTGGAAACACCATATATTTT.

The rearrangement links TRBV20-1 to TRBJ2-5; no firm D call. The better agreement between TRBJ2-1 and the DNA end casts doubt on the J call. The germline V gene has CDR1 DFQATT and CDR2 SNEGSKA (reference sequence). The CDR3 contains 12 residues. Written as DNA, the CDR3 is TGCAGTGCCTCCCACAGAACAAATGAGCAGTTCTTC. It specifies CSASHRTNEQFF.

This clonotype was found many times. The chain is built from TRBV4-2 and TRBJ2-5; the match to TRBD1 covers 9 bases. There are 14 residues in the CDR3. Germline trimming cut 4 bases from V and 5 bases from J; bases unmatched to any gene: 5. The V gene's germline CDR1 is LGHNA and CDR2 YNFKEQ. As DNA, the CDR3 is TGTGCCAGCAGCCGGGACAGGGAACGGGAGACCCAGTACTTC. It specifies CASSRDRERETQYF.

There are a few counts of this clonotype. V and J are TRBV12-3 or TRBV12-4 and TRBJ2-2; 11 nucleotides align to TRBD2. The length of the CDR3 is 16 residues. Losses at the gene ends were 3 bases for V and 8 bases for J; bases not matched to a gene: 8. The CDR3 reads CASSFVLAGGIGELFF. Written as DNA, the CDR3 is TGTGCCAGCAGTTTTGTCCTAGCGGGAGGTATTGGGGAGCTGTTTTTT.

This clonotype was observed many times. The gene calls are TRBV7-9 and TRBJ1-1; 7 bases align to TRBD1. The V segment lost 3 bases and the J segment 1 base; nucleotides outside the gene matches: 2. Looked up from germline, CDR1 is SEHNR and CDR2 is FQNEAQ (reference sequence). This CDR3 has 14 residues. CDR3 amino acids: CASSFSGGNTEAFF. The CDR3 coding sequence is TGTGCCAGCAGCTTTTCAGGGGGGAACACTGAAGCTTTCTTT.

The chain has TRBV7-2 and TRBJ2-4; D might be TRBD2 (6 bases). Trimming took 0 bases from V and 0 from J, leaving 9 bases between them. CDR3 length equals 16 residues. CDR1 and CDR2 (germline): SGHTA, FQGNSA. DNA of the CDR3: TGTGCCAGCAGCTTAGCGCCAGCGGGAGCCAAAAACATTCAGTACTTC. This encodes CASSLAPAGAKNIQYF. Drawing the rest from reference TRBV7-2 and TRBJ2-4, the complete variable domain is GAGVSQSPSNKVTEKGKDVELRCDPISGHTALYWYRQSLGQGLEFLIYFQGNSAPDKSGLPSDRFSAERTGGSVSTLTIQRTQQEDSAVYLCASSLAPAGAKNIQYFGAGTRLSVL.

V gene TRBV12-3 or TRBV12-4 combines with J gene TRBJ1-5; 9 bases align to TRBD1. V lost 4 bases and J lost 9; bases outside the gene matches: 7. The CDR3 runs 14 residues. CDR3 residues: CASSSGTGSLPQHF. The DNA for the CDR3 is TGTGCCAGCAGTTCCGGGACAGGGAGTCTGCCCCAGCATTTT.

This sequence joins TRBV11-2 and TRBJ1-4; D is possibly TRBD1 (6 bases). V was pared by 0 bases and J by 8 bases, with 13 bases between. Germline assignment: CDR1 SGHAT and CDR2 FQNNGV. This CDR3 is built from 15 residues. The CDR3 DNA is TGTGCCAGCAGCTTAGAAGGGGGGGCTGGGGAAAAACTGTTTTTT. Protein product: CASSLEGGAGEKLFF.

V usage is TRBV20-1 and J usage is TRBJ2-1; the D is unclear. CDR3 length equals 13 residues. Germline lookup yields CDR1 DFQATT and CDR2 SNEGSKA (reference sequence). With 0 bases removed from V and 8 bases from J, the gap between germline ends came to 11 bases. CDR3 in DNA: TGCAGTGCTAGAGACACGCGTGTGGATGAGCAGTTCTTC. Amino acid sequence: CSARDTRVDEQFF.